This T cell receptor (beta chain) comes out of a study of Graves' ophthalmopathy and Graves' hyperthyroidism. Study conclusions and caveats: Sensitivity reached roughly 71% and specificity around 72% when the model predicted ophthalmopathy progression.

With a duration under 3 months, ophthalmopathy in the donors showed moderate-to-severe activity, CAS ≥3 and NOSPECS ≥4. Using RNA transcripts, the TCR beta CDR3 regions were amplified. In the first round, RT-PCR was carried out with HTBI primers, and a multiplex PCR formed the second round. Using its own MiXCR run on the multiplex PCR reads, TCRdb lists one record per CDR3 protein. Found here are about 740,000 distinct CDR3 sequences, 35% to 50% of them singletons; the top ten hold about 40%. This clonotype turned up a few times. Antigen specificity is unknown. Trimming removed 3 bases from V and 3 bases from J; junction bases left unmatched: 5. The CDR3 runs to 16 residues. Germline CDR1 and CDR2: KGHDR and SFDVKD.

Material: peripheral blood. The chain uses TRBV24-1 and TRBJ2-3; 10 bases align to TRBD2. The source of this sequence is an adult man with Graves' ophthalmopathy. The CDR3 spells CATSDPPSGGTDTQYF. CDR3 coding DNA: TGTGCCACCAGTGATCCACCTAGCGGGGGAACAGATACGCAGTATTTT.